These T cell receptor beta chains were read from a single sample in a study of T cells and copy number aberrations in small-cell lung cancer. The table came from immunoSEQ multiplex PCR; TCRdb's copy has only in-frame clones and leaves some out. Altogether about 2,600 clones are present, roughly 80% being singletons, with the ten largest covering 4.5%. Sequences were obtained from normal tissue next to the tumor. The origin of the receptors is a man aged 40-49 years with small cell lung cancer. Both conserved end residues are part of each CDR3. D genes are given only for firm matches. Clone size is not always given. Where it is, it says once, few, many or a class for expanded clones.

V gene	clone size	D gene	J gene	CDR3 length	CDR3 protein	CDR3 DNA
TRBV11-2	NA	NA	TRBJ2-3	12	CASSTWPDTQYF	TGTGCCAGCAGCACATGGCCAGATACGCAGTATTTT
TRBV9	NA	TRBD1	TRBJ1-3	17	CASSVNRDRGLVNTIYF	TGTGCCAGCAGCGTCAACCGGGACAGGGGGCTAGTAAACACCATATATTTT
TRBV5-4	few	TRBD2	TRBJ2-5	15	CASSPRASGQETQYF	TGTGCCAGCAGCCCCCGGGCTAGCGGGCAAGAGACCCAGTACTTC
TRBV30	NA	TRBD1	TRBJ2-6	15	CAWSETGTGANVLTF	TGTGCCTGGAGCGAGACAGGGACCGGGGCCAACGTCCTGACTTTC
TRBV19	NA	NA	TRBJ2-5	16	CASSQQRGRDQETQYF	TGTGCCAGTAGTCAACAGAGGGGGCGGGATCAAGAGACCCAGTACTTC
TRBV7-9	NA	NA	TRBJ1-4	11	CASSENEKLFF	TGTGCCAGCAGTGAAAATGAAAAACTGTTTTTT
TRBV19	NA	NA	TRBJ2-2	12	CASSIESQRLFF	TGTGCCAGTAGTATAGAATCACAAAGGCTGTTTTTT
TRBV11-2	few	TRBD2	TRBJ2-5	16	CASTQASGRNGETQYF	TGTGCCAGCACCCAGGCTAGCGGGAGAAACGGCGAGACCCAGTACTTC
TRBV19	NA	TRBD1	TRBJ2-1	14	CATRPRTGAYEQFF	TGTGCCACCAGACCCCGGACAGGGGCTTATGAGCAGTTCTTC
TRBV5-1	NA	NA	TRBJ2-2	16	CASTYRGSANTGELFF	TGCGCCAGCACCTACCGGGGATCAGCGAACACCGGGGAGCTGTTTTTT
TRBV9	NA	TRBD1	TRBJ1-2	16	CASSVGWGQGSSGYTF	TGTGCCAGCAGCGTAGGGTGGGGACAGGGGTCCTCCGGCTACACCTTC
TRBV7-2	NA	NA	TRBJ2-5	13	CASSLGIGETQYF	TGTGCCAGCAGCTTAGGGATCGGAGAGACCCAGTACTTC
TRBV6-4	few	NA	TRBJ1-6	13	CASSDSPESPLHF	TGTGCCAGCAGTGACTCCCCGGAATCACCCCTCCACTTT
TRBV28	NA	TRBD2	TRBJ2-1	17	CASRGTSGGAFYNEQFF	TGTGCCAGCAGGGGGACTAGCGGGGGGGCCTTCTACAATGAGCAGTTCTTC
TRBV14	NA	NA	TRBJ1-5	13	CASSASMNQPQHF	TGTGCCAGCAGCGCTAGTATGAATCAGCCCCAGCATTTT
TRBV10-3	NA	NA	TRBJ1-1	14	CAISERTPNTEAFF	TGTGCCATCAGTGAGAGGACACCTAACACTGAAGCTTTCTTT
TRBV9	NA	TRBD2	TRBJ2-7	16	CASSVGSGSGSYEQYF	TGTGCCAGCAGCGTAGGGAGCGGGAGTGGCTCCTACGAGCAGTACTTC
TRBV5-1	NA	NA	TRBJ2-5	13	CASSLGGRETQYF	TGCGCCAGCAGCTTGGGGGGGAGAGAGACCCAGTACTTC
TRBV11-2	NA	TRBD2	TRBJ2-2	15	CASSLRGGGTGELFF	TGTGCCAGCAGCTTGCGGGGGGGCGGGACCGGGGAGCTGTTTTTT
TRBV5-1	NA	NA	TRBJ1-3	15	CASSLWNRAGGTIYF	TGCGCCAGCAGCTTGTGGAACAGGGCAGGAGGCACCATATATTTT
TRBV5-1	NA	TRBD1	TRBJ1-2	16	CASSLDVWDRDNGYTF	TGCGCCAGCAGCTTGGATGTTTGGGACAGGGATAATGGCTACACCTTC
TRBV14	NA	NA	TRBJ2-1	16	CASSFDVGVGNNEQFF	TGTGCCAGCAGCTTCGACGTGGGGGTGGGAAACAATGAGCAGTTCTTC
TRBV7-4	NA	NA	TRBJ2-3	17	CASSLGYSGLRTDTQYF	TGTGCCAGCAGCTTAGGGTATTCGGGGTTACGTACAGATACGCAGTATTTT
TRBV5-4	NA	TRBD2	TRBJ2-5	14	CASSPVGAGGTQYF	TGTGCCAGCAGCCCAGTCGGGGCGGGAGGGACCCAGTACTTC
TRBV2	NA	NA	TRBJ1-5	15	CASSDGWVGNQPQHF	TGTGCCAGCAGTGACGGATGGGTCGGCAATCAGCCCCAGCATTTT
TRBV28	NA	TRBD1	TRBJ2-2	16	CASSSYRGENTGELFF	TGTGCCAGCAGTTCCTACAGGGGGGAAAACACCGGGGAGCTGTTTTTT
TRBV5-4	NA	NA	TRBJ1-1	14	CASSFSRGNTEAFF	TGTGCCAGCAGCTTTTCTAGGGGAAACACTGAAGCTTTCTTT
TRBV6-6	NA	NA	TRBJ1-6	13	CASSYQDSWSLHF	TGTGCCAGCAGTTATCAGGACAGTTGGTCCCTCCACTTT
TRBV7-9	NA	TRBD2	TRBJ2-7	19	CASSLVRGGLRESAYEQYF	TGTGCCAGCAGCTTAGTCCGCGGCGGCTTGCGGGAGTCGGCCTACGAGCAGTACTTC
TRBV30	NA	NA	TRBJ1-2	13	CAWSRAGTGGYTF	TGTGCCTGGAGTCGGGCAGGGACGGGTGGCTACACCTTC
TRBV18	NA	TRBD1	TRBJ1-1	13	CASSKDRATEAFF	TGTGCCAGCTCAAAGGACAGGGCCACTGAAGCTTTCTTT
TRBV7-9	few	NA	TRBJ1-3	12	CASSTVGNTIYF	TGTGCCAGCAGCACCGTGGGAAACACCATATATTTT
TRBV7-9	NA	NA	TRBJ1-1	14	CASSSSFGYTEAFF	TGTGCCAGCAGCTCGTCGTTCGGATACACTGAAGCTTTCTTT
TRBV6-1	NA	NA	TRBJ1-2	15	CASSEKGRANYGYTF	TGTGCCAGCAGTGAAAAGGGGCGAGCTAACTATGGCTACACCTTC
TRBV11-2	NA	TRBD2	TRBJ2-1	15	CASSLEASGSIEQFF	TGTGCCAGCAGCCTGGAAGCTAGCGGGAGTATTGAGCAGTTCTTC
TRBV5-1	NA	NA	TRBJ2-2	13	CASSQYRTGELFF	TGCGCCAGCAGCCAATATCGCACCGGGGAGCTGTTTTTT
TRBV6-4	NA	NA	TRBJ2-1	13	CASSDRGNNEQFF	TGTGCCAGCAGTGACCGTGGAAACAATGAGCAGTTCTTC
TRBV5-6	NA	NA	TRBJ2-3	17	CASSTTMGVTITDTQYF	TGTGCCAGCAGCACGACTATGGGAGTTACCATCACAGATACGCAGTATTTT
TRBV15	NA	NA	TRBJ1-1	14	CATSRDRAASEAFF	TGTGCCACCAGCAGAGATCGGGCCGCCTCGGAAGCTTTCTTT
TRBV4-1	NA	NA	TRBJ1-2	17	CASSQRSHGIIYEGYTF	TGCGCCAGCAGCCAGCGGTCGCACGGTATAATCTATGAGGGCTACACCTTC
TRBV18	few	NA	TRBJ1-1	14	CASSPRPGDTEAFF	TGTGCCAGCTCACCTAGGCCCGGGGACACTGAAGCTTTCTTT
TRBV7-3	NA	TRBD2	TRBJ2-1	15	CASSKAGGRANEQFF	TGTGCCAGCAGTAAAGCGGGCGGGAGGGCCAATGAGCAGTTCTTC
TRBV7-9	NA	NA	TRBJ1-1	14	CASRSDIENTEAFF	TGTGCCAGCAGATCGGACATCGAAAACACTGAAGCTTTCTTT
TRBV4-3	NA	NA	TRBJ2-1	19	CASSQHVMGQGSLGNEQFF	TGCGCCAGCAGCCAACATGTCATGGGGCAGGGGTCCCTCGGCAATGAGCAGTTCTTC
TRBV5-6	once	TRBD1	TRBJ1-4	15	CASSSPGQPNEKLFF	TGTGCCAGCAGCTCACCGGGACAGCCTAATGAAAAACTGTTTTTT
TRBV5-5	NA	NA	TRBJ2-6	17	CASTAFLAQSRANVLTF	TGTGCCAGCACGGCATTTCTCGCACAAAGTCGGGCCAACGTCCTGACTTTC
TRBV25-1	NA	TRBD1	TRBJ1-1	12	CASSDLGQAAFF	TGTGCCAGCAGTGACCTGGGACAGGCGGCTTTCTTT
TRBV9	NA	TRBD2	TRBJ2-3	15	CASSVLTGGADTQYF	TGTGCCAGCAGCGTTCTAACGGGAGGAGCAGATACGCAGTATTTT
TRBV9	NA	TRBD2	TRBJ2-1	15	CASSVSGASYNEQFF	TGTGCCAGCAGCGTTAGCGGGGCCTCCTACAATGAGCAGTTCTTC
TRBV5-1	NA	TRBD2	TRBJ2-3	18	CASSRGDSGRNLADTQYF	TGCGCCAGCAGCCGGGGGGATAGCGGGAGGAATTTGGCAGATACGCAGTATTTT